This is a list of T cell receptor beta chains from one sample in a study of blood T cell repertoires in COVID-19. TCRdb's table, derived via immunoSEQ multiplex PCR, lists solely in-frame clones and lacks some. Counted here are roughly 330,000 clones, approximately 88% occurring once; the ten biggest clones make up about 4.7%. Material: PBMCs or T cells enriched from blood (not recorded which). Every receptor here comes from a man aged 25 to 40 who had recovered from COVID-19. Both conserved end residues are part of each CDR3. The order of the fields is J gene, CDR3 length, D gene, V gene, CDR3 protein, CDR3 DNA. A D gene is named only where the DNA matches it firmly.

J gene: TRBJ1-1
CDR3 length: 15
D gene: .
V gene: TRBV5-4
CDR3 protein: CASSPGGGRETEAFF
CDR3 DNA: TGTGCCAGCAGCCCCGGAGGGGGGAGGGAGACTGAAGCTTTCTTT

J gene: TRBJ2-1
CDR3 length: 17
D gene: .
V gene: TRBV5-1
CDR3 protein: CASRLTGLTPSANEQFF
CDR3 DNA: TGCGCCAGCAGATTAACAGGGTTGACGCCAAGCGCCAATGAGCAGTTCTTC

J gene: TRBJ2-5
CDR3 length: 13
D gene: .
V gene: TRBV28
CDR3 protein: CASSQGGGETQYF
CDR3 DNA: TGTGCCAGCAGTCAAGGGGGGGGAGAGACCCAGTACTTC

J gene: TRBJ2-5
CDR3 length: 15
D gene: .
V gene: TRBV7-8
CDR3 protein: CASSFGSTTYETQYF
CDR3 DNA: TGTGCCAGCAGCTTCGGGTCGACCACATATGAGACCCAGTACTTC

J gene: TRBJ2-7
CDR3 length: 13
D gene: .
V gene: TRBV30
CDR3 protein: CAWSREQGHEQYF
CDR3 DNA: TGTGCCTGGAGCAGAGAACAGGGCCACGAGCAGTACTTC

J gene: TRBJ1-5
CDR3 length: 14
D gene: .
V gene: TRBV19
CDR3 protein: CASSISQGNQPQHF
CDR3 DNA: TGTGCCAGTAGTATTTCCCAGGGGAATCAGCCCCAGCATTTT

J gene: TRBJ1-5
CDR3 length: 15
D gene: TRBD1
V gene: TRBV4-1
CDR3 protein: CASSLRDRDNQPQHF
CDR3 DNA: TGCGCCAGCAGCCTCCGGGACAGGGACAATCAGCCCCAGCATTTT

J gene: TRBJ1-2
CDR3 length: 16
D gene: .
V gene: TRBV5-1
CDR3 protein: CASSPGQAPIPSGYTF
CDR3 DNA: TGCGCCAGCAGCCCTGGGCAGGCCCCAATCCCCAGTGGCTACACCTTC

J gene: TRBJ1-1
CDR3 length: 13
D gene: .
V gene: TRBV5-1
CDR3 protein: CASSLTGDTEAFF
CDR3 DNA: TGCGCCAGCAGCTTAACAGGAGACACTGAAGCTTTCTTT

J gene: TRBJ2-2
CDR3 length: 16
D gene: TRBD1
V gene: TRBV3-1/TRBV3-2
CDR3 protein: CASSATGTGNTGELFF
CDR3 DNA: TGTGCCAGCAGCGCAACGGGGACAGGGAACACCGGGGAGCTGTTTTTT

J gene: TRBJ2-1
CDR3 length: 14
D gene: .
V gene: TRBV7-9
CDR3 protein: CASSSLERYNEQFF
CDR3 DNA: TGTGCCAGCAGCTCTTTAGAACGCTACAATGAGCAGTTCTTC

J gene: TRBJ2-7
CDR3 length: 15
D gene: TRBD2
V gene: TRBV6-4
CDR3 protein: CASSPDAGRPYEQYF
CDR3 DNA: TGTGCCAGCTCTCCAGACGCCGGGAGGCCCTACGAGCAGTACTTC